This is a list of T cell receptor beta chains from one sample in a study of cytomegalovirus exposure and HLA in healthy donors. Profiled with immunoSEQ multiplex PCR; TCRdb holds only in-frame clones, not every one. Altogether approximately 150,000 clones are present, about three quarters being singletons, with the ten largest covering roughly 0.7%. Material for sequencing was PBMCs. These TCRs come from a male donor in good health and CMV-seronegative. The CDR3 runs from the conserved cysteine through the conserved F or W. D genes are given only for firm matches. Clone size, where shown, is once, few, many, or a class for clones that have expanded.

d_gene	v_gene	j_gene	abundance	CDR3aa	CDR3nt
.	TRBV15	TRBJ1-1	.	CATSRESRGADEAFF	TGTGCCACCAGCAGAGAATCTAGGGGTGCTGATGAAGCTTTCTTT
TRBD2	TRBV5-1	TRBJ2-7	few	CASGQLAGEQYF	TGCGCCAGCGGCCAACTAGCGGGTGAGCAGTACTTC
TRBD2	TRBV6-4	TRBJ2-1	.	CASTDGGAVYNEQFF	TGTGCCAGCACCGACGGGGGGGCAGTTTACAATGAGCAGTTCTTC
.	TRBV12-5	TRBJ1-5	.	CASGLDIAGQPQHF	TGTGCTAGTGGTTTGGATATCGCAGGGCAGCCCCAGCATTTT
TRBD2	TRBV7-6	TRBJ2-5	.	CASSPRGVGETQYF	TGTGCCAGCAGCCCCCGGGGGGTGGGAGAGACCCAGTACTTC
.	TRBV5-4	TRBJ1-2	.	CASSRGGMDGYTF	TGTGCCAGCAGCAGGGGGGGAATGGATGGCTACACCTTC
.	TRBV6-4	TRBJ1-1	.	CASTPLVDTVNTEAFF	TGTGCCAGCACCCCTCTCGTTGACACGGTGAACACTGAAGCTTTCTTT
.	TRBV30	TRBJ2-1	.	CAWSSGPSSYNEQFF	TGTGCCTGGAGTAGTGGGCCGAGCTCCTACAATGAGCAGTTCTTC
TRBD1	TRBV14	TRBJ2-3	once	CASSYQGALGTDTQYF	TGTGCCAGCAGCTACCAGGGGGCGCTGGGGACAGATACGCAGTATTTT
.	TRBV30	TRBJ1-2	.	CAWRWSGGSGYTF	TGTGCCTGGAGGTGGTCGGGTGGTAGTGGCTACACCTTC
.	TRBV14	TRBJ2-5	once	CASSPPGRGETQYF	TGTGCCAGCAGCCCGCCAGGGCGGGGAGAGACCCAGTACTTC
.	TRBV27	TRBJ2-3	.	CASSLRPRTSTDTQYF	TGTGCCAGCAGTTTACGGCCTCGGACTAGCACAGATACGCAGTATTTT
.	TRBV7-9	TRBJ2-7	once	CASSTGPSGVEQYF	TGTGCCAGCAGCACGGGCCCCTCCGGGGTCGAGCAGTACTTC
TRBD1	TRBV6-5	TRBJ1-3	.	CASSWDSSGNTIYF	TGTGCCAGCAGTTGGGACAGCTCTGGAAACACCATATATTTT
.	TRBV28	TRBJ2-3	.	CASSLDLSRDTQYF	TGTGCCAGCAGTTTAGACCTTTCCAGGGATACGCAGTATTTT
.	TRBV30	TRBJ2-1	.	CAWRAQGGEVHEQFF	TGTGCCTGGAGGGCGCAGGGGGGAGAGGTCCATGAGCAGTTCTTC
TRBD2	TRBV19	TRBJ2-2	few	CASSPRLAVGELFF	TGTGCCAGTAGTCCACGGCTAGCGGTCGGGGAGCTGTTTTTT